Following are 27 T cell receptor beta chains from one sample sequenced in a study of blood T cell repertoires in COVID-19 (dated by TCRdb to 2019 to 2021). The library was made by the immunoSEQ multiplex PCR assay. In TCRdb, the immuneACCESS table is reduced to in-frame sequences with V and J assigned. These tables do not hold every clone; where another copy was compared, an unresolved V gene accounts for under half, and the others remain unexplained. This sample is represented by 76,000 or so clones; under 95% of them were singletons. The ten largest clones add up to around 5.4% of the sample. What was sequenced was peripheral blood. The origin of the receptors is a human donor in a cohort sampled during active COVID-19.

The chain combines TRBV19 with TRBJ1-3; D gene unclear. CDR1 is LNHDA and CDR2 is SQIVND in the germline V gene (reference sequence). This CDR3 is built from 16 residues. Between the trimmed V and J ends, which lost 2 bases and 1 base, there was a span of 12 bases. CDR3 region: CASSIHPGRSGNTIYF. In DNA, the CDR3 is TGTGCCAGTAGTATACACCCGGGAAGATCTGGAAACACCATATATTTT.

This chain connects TRBV27 to TRBJ1-4; D remains ambiguous. This CDR3 has 18 amino acids. The germline V gene encodes CDR1 MNHEY and CDR2 SMNVEV (reference sequence). The germline V and J ends were trimmed by 2 bases and 0 bases, with 16 bases remaining between them. The CDR3 region has the DNA TGTGCCAGCAGTTTAGTATCCCCAACCCCAGCAACTAATGAAAAACTGTTTTTT. It yields the protein CASSLVSPTPATNEKLFF.

V usage is TRBV6-5 and J usage is TRBJ2-3; TRBD2 is a possible D gene (7 bases). This CDR3 region has 15 residues. Trimming took 8 bases from V and 3 from J, leaving 18 bases between them. Germline CDR1 is MNHEY and CDR2 is SVGAGI. CDR3 in amino acids: CASLRGGAGTDTQYF. The CDR3 coding sequence is TGTGCCAGCCTGAGAGGGGGGGCAGGAACAGATACGCAGTATTTT.

The chain has TRBV30 and TRBJ1-2; 10 nucleotides match TRBD1. The germline CDR1 and CDR2 sequences are GTSNPN and SVGIG (reference sequence). This CDR3 is built from 13 residues. The junction had 6 bases not matched to a gene; V was cut back by 4 bases and J by 7 bases. This chain's CDR3 is CAWNTGTGAGYTF. The CDR3 nucleotides read TGTGCCTGGAATACCGGGACAGGGGCTGGCTACACCTTC.

This rearrangement joins TRBV5-8 to TRBJ2-2, with D possibly being TRBD1 (6 bases). V was cut by 2 bases and J by 5 bases, with 13 bases left in between. This CDR3 region has 15 residues. Germline CDR1 reads SGHTS; CDR2 reads YDEGEE. The CDR3 is CASSFRGTRTGELFF. CDR3 nucleotides: TGTGCCAGCAGCTTCAGGGGTACCAGGACCGGGGAGCTGTTTTTT.

This chain links TRBV7-9 with TRBJ1-2, with 7 nucleotides matching TRBD1. V trimming: 6 bases; J trimming: 4 bases; junction bases outside the gene matches: 8. Germline-derived CDR1 and CDR2 are SEHNR and FQNEAQ (reference sequence). The CDR3 totals 14 residues. CDR3 sequence: CASRAGQSPYGYTF. CDR3 nucleotide sequence: TGTGCCAGCAGGGCGGGACAGAGCCCCTATGGCTACACCTTC.

The chain combines TRBV10-3 with TRBJ1-6, with a weak D call TRBD1 (6 bases). V lost 2 bases, J lost 7 bases, and 9 bases lay in between. The CDR3 is 14 amino acids. Germline V gene data show CDR1 as ENHRY and CDR2 as SYGVKD. The CDR3 sequence: CAISEGRGNSPLHF. The DNA of the CDR3 is TGTGCCATCAGTGAGGGTAGGGGGAATTCACCCCTCCACTTT.

This chain links TRBV4-1 with TRBJ2-5, with TRBD1 matching over 7 bases. From germline, CDR1 is MGHRA and CDR2 YSYEKL. V shed 5 bases, J shed 3 bases, and the junction held 3 bases outside the gene matches. This CDR3 has 13 amino acids. The CDR3 region is CASSDRAEETQYF. In DNA form, the CDR3 reads TGCGCCAGCAGCGACAGGGCCGAAGAGACCCAGTACTTC.

The gene calls are TRBV19 and TRBJ2-7, with 8 bases that match TRBD1. Germline CDR1 reads LNHDA; CDR2 reads SQIVND (reference sequence). The V and J ends lost 3 bases and 4 bases, in that order; junction bases with no gene match: 5. This CDR3 has 14 amino acids. Here the CDR3 reads CASSIGTGKYEQYF. The CDR3 bases are TGTGCCAGTAGTATCGGGACAGGAAAGTACGAGCAGTACTTC. The complete variable domain, with remaining parts taken from reference TRBV19 and TRBJ2-7, reads DGGITQSPKYLFRKEGQNVTLSCEQNLNHDAMYWYRQDPGQGLRLIYYSQIVNDFQKGDIAEGYSVSREKKESFPLTVTSAQKNPTAFYLCASSIGTGKYEQYFGPGTRLTVT.

This rearrangement joins TRBV7-2 to TRBJ2-1; 11 bases map to TRBD2. Losses at the gene ends were 2 bases for V and 4 bases for J; bases not matched to a gene: 4. Germline CDR1 and CDR2: SGHTA and FQGNSA. The length of the CDR3 is 16 residues. The CDR3 protein is CASSLTSGGQYNEQFF. CDR3 nucleotide sequence: TGTGCCAGCAGCTTAACTAGCGGGGGACAATACAATGAGCAGTTCTTC.

The rearrangement uses TRBV21-1 and TRBJ2-7; the D call of TRBD1 is as the table states it, not checked on the DNA. TRBV21-1 is designated a pseudogene. The CDR3 sequence is 17 residues long. Here the CDR3 reads CASSKEGDRVFSYEQYF. DNA for the CDR3: TGTGCCAGCAGCAAAGAGGGGGACAGGGTGTTTTCCTACGAGCAGTACTTC.

The chain is built from TRBV12-3 or TRBV12-4 and TRBJ1-1; D unclear. The CDR3 is 12 amino acids. As DNA, the CDR3 is TGTGCGACGGGGTCGAGGAACACTGAAGCTTTCTTT. Encoded protein: CATGSRNTEAFF.

This clone has only one observation. The genes are TRBV30 and TRBJ1-4; TRBD1 is a possible D gene (5 bases). V was shortened by 2 bases and J by 6 bases, with 10 bases between the two germline ends. The CDR3 has 13 residues. Looked up from germline, CDR1 is GTSNPN and CDR2 is SVGIG (reference sequence). This CDR3 reads CAWSPGMHEKLFF. CDR3 DNA: TGTGCCTGGAGTCCAGGGATGCATGAAAAACTGTTTTTT.

This sequence joins TRBV11-2 and TRBJ1-2, with 9 bases lining up with TRBD1. This CDR3 comprises 15 residues. The V gene end was trimmed by 5 bases and the J gene end by 5 bases; junction bases not matched to a gene: 9. CDR1 SGHAT and CDR2 FQNNGV come from the germline V gene. For the CDR3, the DNA is TGTGCCAGCAGCCTTCCCACAGGGGGCAATTATGGCTACACCTTC. Translating gives CASSLPTGGNYGYTF.

The chain has TRBV29-1 and TRBJ2-1; a weak D match, TRBD2 (5 bases). Trimming took off 7 bases at V and 8 bases at J, with 18 bases between the two ends. Germline V lookup: CDR1 SQVTM, CDR2 ANQGSEA. The CDR3 runs to 13 residues. The CDR3: CSAGLALTDEQFF. The DNA of the CDR3 is TGCAGCGCCGGACTCGCTTTGACGGATGAGCAGTTCTTC.

This clone has just a few counts. The chain joins TRBV9 to TRBJ1-1, with 9 bases fitting TRBD1. V lost 3 bases to trimming and J lost 3 bases; unmatched junction nucleotides: 6. This CDR3 comprises 15 residues. Germline values: CDR1 SGDLS, CDR2 YYNGEE. The CDR3 region is CASSADRGGDTEAFF. As DNA, the CDR3 is TGTGCCAGCAGCGCCGACAGGGGGGGAGACACTGAAGCTTTCTTT.

The chain joins TRBV19 to TRBJ1-1; TRBD1 is a possible D gene (6 bases). CDR3 length equals 15 residues. CDR1 is LNHDA, CDR2 SQIVND, per germline (reference sequence). V was pared by 5 bases and J by 3 bases, with 16 bases between. The CDR3 DNA reads as TGTGCCAGTAGTGTCACAGGGCTAGGACACACTGAAGCTTTCTTT. Residues: CASSVTGLGHTEAFF.

Here the CDR3 DNA reads TGTGCCAGCTCATCTGGACAGTCCATTACTGAAGCTTTCTTT. Amino acids: CASSSGQSITEAFF. The chain uses TRBV18 and TRBJ1-1; perhaps TRBD1 as D (6 bases). The germline gives CDR1 KGHSH, CDR2 LQKENI. V was shortened by 5 bases and J by 5 bases, with 15 bases between the two germline ends. The CDR3 sequence is 14 residues long.

The V call is TRBV2, the J call TRBJ2-7, with 9 bases matching TRBD1. With V trimmed by 4 bases and J by 4 bases, 11 bases remained unmatched. The CDR3 runs 16 residues. CDR1 and CDR2 from the germline V gene are SNHLY and FYNNEI. The CDR3 DNA reads TGTGCCAGCAGTGGCTATGGGACAGGGATAAGGTACGAGCAGTACTTC. This gives the protein CASSGYGTGIRYEQYF.

This clone was seen a handful of times. This chain joins TRBV7-3 and TRBJ1-6; D is unresolved. From germline, CDR1 is SGHTA and CDR2 FQGTGA. The length of the CDR3 is 13 residues. With 2 bases removed from V and 14 bases from J, the gap between germline ends came to 13 bases. CDR3 coding DNA: TGTGCCAGCAGCTTAGGGGAGGGTGGGACCCTCCACTTT. Protein: CASSLGEGGTLHF.

There are a few counts of this clone. The rearrangement uses TRBV6-5 and TRBJ2-7; 9 positions agree with TRBD1. Looked up from germline, CDR1 is MNHEY and CDR2 is SVGAGI. The V and J ends lost 2 bases and 4 bases, in that order; junction bases with no gene match: 9. The CDR3 covers 16 residues. CDR3 sequence (DNA): TGTGCCAGCAGTTACATCGTCGGACAGGGGAGGTACGAGCAGTACTTC. Translation: CASSYIVGQGRYEQYF.

This rearrangement joins TRBV3-1 (or the pseudogene TRBV3-2) to TRBJ2-5, with D possibly TRBD1 on 6 matching bases. Germline-derived CDR1 and CDR2 are LGHDT and YNNKEL (reference sequence). The CDR3 sequence is 14 residues long. Deletions cut 3 bases from V and 0 bases from J, with 8 bases between. The CDR3 reads CASSQGAHQETQYF. As DNA, the CDR3 is TGTGCCAGCAGCCAGGGGGCCCACCAAGAGACCCAGTACTTC.

V usage is TRBV24-1 and J usage is TRBJ2-3; a possible D gene is TRBD2 (5 bases). This CDR3 comprises 15 residues. V was clipped by 5 bases and J by 2 bases, with 13 bases between them. Germline V gene sequence: CDR1 KGHDR, CDR2 SFDVKD. The CDR3 DNA reads TGTGCCACCAGTGGCCCCACCGGGGACACAGATACGCAGTATTTT. It specifies CATSGPTGDTDTQYF.

The chain combines TRBV19 with TRBJ2-3; D ambiguous. Per the germline V gene, CDR1 is LNHDA and CDR2 is SQIVND (reference sequence). The V gene lost 5 bases and the J gene lost 0 bases, with 6 bases spanning the gap. The CDR3 sequence is 13 residues long. The CDR3 region is CASSEPSTDTQYF. For the CDR3, the DNA is TGTGCCAGTAGTGAGCCCAGCACAGATACGCAGTATTTT. The whole variable domain, remainder taken from reference TRBV19 and TRBJ2-3, is DGGITQSPKYLFRKEGQNVTLSCEQNLNHDAMYWYRQDPGQGLRLIYYSQIVNDFQKGDIAEGYSVSREKKESFPLTVTSAQKNPTAFYLCASSEPSTDTQYFGPGTRLTVL.

The CDR3 coding sequence is TGCGCCAGCAGCTTCACAGGGGGTATGTCCTCCTATGGCTACACCTTC. It encodes CASSFTGGMSSYGYTF. V gene TRBV5-1 combines with J gene TRBJ1-2, with 8 positions matching TRBD1. The V segment lost 2 bases and the J segment 4 bases; nucleotides outside the gene matches: 10. CDR1 and CDR2 from the germline V gene are SGHRS and YFSETQ. The CDR3 is made up of 16 amino acids.

This sequence joins TRBV5-6 and TRBJ1-3, with 7 bases that match TRBD1. The length of the CDR3 is 17 residues. With 0 bases clipped from V and 0 bases from J, the junction kept 6 bases outside the gene matches. CDR1 and CDR2 from the germline V gene are SGHDT and YYEEEE. The CDR3 nucleotides are TGTGCCAGCAGCTTGGGTTCGTCAGGGGGCTCTGGAAACACCATATATTTT. Translated: CASSLGSSGGSGNTIYF.

V usage is TRBV7-2 and J usage is TRBJ2-7; 9 positions match TRBD1. Germline trimming cut 5 bases from V and 2 bases from J; bases unmatched to any gene: 7. CDR3 length equals 15 residues. Germline lookup yields CDR1 SGHTA and CDR2 FQGNSA. The DNA for the CDR3 is TGTGCCAGCAGCATCACCGGGACAGGGACCTACGAGCAGTACTTC. It specifies CASSITGTGTYEQYF.